The 20 T cell receptor beta chains below come from one sample, sequenced in a study of T cell responses to AZD1222 COVID-19 vaccine. Libraries were prepared by immunoSEQ multiplex PCR; TCRdb keeps only in-frame clonotypes and omits some of them. This repertoire shows under 150,000 clones, more than 85% found once; its top ten account for around 5.1%. Sequences were derived from peripheral blood, sampled on day 0 of AZD1222 vaccination. The receptor source for this set is an adult in good health.

The V call is TRBV25-1, the J call TRBJ1-5, with TRBD1 matching 10 bases. CDR1 and CDR2 from the germline V gene are MGHDK and SYGVNS. This CDR3 has 14 residues. V lost 7 bases, J lost 5 bases, and 5 bases stayed unmatched. CDR3 bases: TGTGCCAGCACCGGGACAGGGGATTATCAGCCCCAGCATTTT. Residues: CASTGTGDYQPQHF. The variable domain in full, with the rest retrieved from reference TRBV25-1 and TRBJ1-5, is EADIYQTPRYLVIGTGKKITLECSQTMGHDKMYWYQQDPGMELHLIHYSYGVNSTEKGDLSSESTVSRIRTEHFPLTLESARPSHTSQYLCASTGTGDYQPQHFGDGTRLSIL.

The gene calls are TRBV10-3 and TRBJ1-1; D gene ambiguous. V shed 0 bases and J shed 6 bases, with 8 bases lying between them. The CDR3 is made up of 13 amino acids. Germline values: CDR1 ENHRY, CDR2 SYGVKD. The CDR3 sequence is CAISESGVSEAFF. Here the CDR3 DNA reads TGTGCCATCAGTGAGTCTGGGGTCTCTGAAGCTTTCTTT.

The V call is TRBV9, the J call TRBJ2-1, with TRBD2 matching 8 bases. CDR1 is SGDLS and CDR2 is YYNGEE in the germline V gene. V lost 0 bases to trimming and J lost 6 bases; unmatched junction nucleotides: 5. CDR3 length equals 15 residues. This CDR3 reads CASSVEGTRINEQFF. Written as DNA, the CDR3 is TGTGCCAGCAGCGTAGAAGGGACTAGAATCAATGAGCAGTTCTTC.

CDR3 coding DNA: TGTGCCAGCCCGGGACTAGCGGGAGGGCCGGGGTACAATGAGCAGTTCTTC. This encodes CASPGLAGGPGYNEQFF. The gene calls are TRBV5-4 and TRBJ2-1; 16 bases line up with TRBD2. The germline V gene encodes CDR1 SGHNT and CDR2 YYREEE (reference sequence). Trimming removed 7 bases from V and 4 bases from J; junction bases left unmatched: 8. This CDR3 spans 17 amino acids.

V is TRBV9 and J is TRBJ1-5; 11 nucleotides agree with TRBD1. J lost 0 bases, V lost 3 bases, and 2 bases had no gene match. CDR3 length: 16 residues. The germline CDR1 and CDR2 sequences are SGDLS and YYNGEE. Here the CDR3 DNA reads TGTGCCAGCAGCGCCGGGACAGGGGGTAGCAATCAGCCCCAGCATTTT. Its protein is CASSAGTGGSNQPQHF.

This clone was seen a single time. This chain uses TRBV7-3 with TRBJ1-1; the D gene is possibly TRBD1 (5 bases). Germline assignment: CDR1 SGHTA and CDR2 FQGTGA. V lost 2 bases, J lost 3 bases, and 7 bases lay in between. The CDR3 runs to 13 residues. CDR3 in DNA: TGTGCCAGCAGCTTAGACAGTTACACTGAAGCTTTCTTT. Translation gives CASSLDSYTEAFF.

V gene TRBV5-1 combines with J gene TRBJ1-1, with no clear D. Germline lookup yields CDR1 SGHRS and CDR2 YFSETQ. CDR3 length equals 14 residues. Trimming took off 2 bases at V and 1 base at J, with 9 bases between the two ends. CDR3 sequence (DNA): TGCGCCAGCAGCTTTGGTGTAGCGAACACTGAAGCTTTCTTT. Protein sequence: CASSFGVANTEAFF.

The chain uses TRBV18 and TRBJ2-5, with 8 nucleotides matching TRBD1. The CDR3 spans 12 residues. Trimming at V came to 6 bases and at J to 4 bases, leaving 1 base not matched to a gene. CDR1 KGHSH and CDR2 LQKENI come from the germline V gene. The CDR3 DNA reads as TGTGCCAGCTCTGGGACAGGAGAGACCCAGTACTTC. It yields the protein CASSGTGETQYF.

This chain connects TRBV12-3 or TRBV12-4 to TRBJ1-5; maybe TRBD1 (6 bases). Trimming shortened V by 8 bases and J by 7 bases, and 12 bases separated the two germline ends. This CDR3 contains 12 residues. The CDR3 DNA follows: TGTGCCAGCCGGGGGCGCGGACAGCCCCAGCATTTT. This translates into CASRGRGQPQHF.

This chain uses TRBV7-2 with TRBJ2-7; the match to TRBD2 covers 14 bases. The CDR3 is 18 residues long. Germline V gene sequence: CDR1 SGHTA, CDR2 FQGNSA. Losses at the gene ends were 5 bases for V and 6 bases for J; bases not matched to a gene: 15. The DNA of the CDR3 is TGTGCCAGCAGCCTCCGACTAGCGGGAGGGCCAAGTTTTTCCGAGCAGTACTTC. Translation: CASSLRLAGGPSFSEQYF. The complete variable domain, with remaining parts taken from reference TRBV7-2 and TRBJ2-7, reads GAGVSQSPSNKVTEKGKDVELRCDPISGHTALYWYRQSLGQGLEFLIYFQGNSAPDKSGLPSDRFSAERTGGSVSTLTIQRTQQEDSAVYLCASSLRLAGGPSFSEQYFGPGTRLTVT.

The CDR3 DNA sequence: TGTGCCAGTAGTGTTCGGCAGCTCACAGATACGCAGTATTTT. Translation: CASSVRQLTDTQYF. This sequence joins TRBV19 and TRBJ2-3; the D is unclear. V was clipped by 5 bases and J by 2 bases, with 11 bases between them. Germline-derived CDR1 and CDR2 are LNHDA and SQIVND (reference sequence). There are 14 residues in the CDR3.

The chain employs TRBV4-3 and TRBJ1-1; D gene uncertain. V was trimmed by 4 bases and J by 1 base, leaving 10 bases between them. This CDR3 region has 14 residues. Germline CDR1 reads LGHNA; CDR2 reads YSLEER. The CDR3 coding sequence is TGCGCCAGCAGCCCCGGCCCAGCGAACACTGAAGCTTTCTTT. This sequence encodes CASSPGPANTEAFF.

The count of this clone is one. The CDR3, as DNA: TGTGCCAGCAGCCGCCGGGACAACCAAGCTTTCTTT. Residues: CASSRRDNQAFF. The chain carries TRBV11-2 and TRBJ1-1; tentatively, D is TRBD1 (6 bases). The CDR3 covers 12 residues. Trimming shortened V by 5 bases and J by 9 bases, and 13 bases separated the two germline ends. Germline V gives CDR1 SGHAT, CDR2 FQNNGV. Full variable domain (remainder filled in from reference TRBV11-2 and TRBJ1-1): EAGVAQSPRYKIIEKRQSVAFWCNPISGHATLYWYQQILGQGPKLLIQFQNNGVVDDSQLPKDRFSAERLKGVDSTLKIQPAKLEDSAVYLCASSRRDNQAFFGQGTRLTVV.

This chain uses TRBV15 with TRBJ1-1; D not certain. The CDR3 consists of 15 residues. With 0 bases removed from V and 2 bases from J, the gap between germline ends came to 10 bases. CDR1 and CDR2 from the germline V gene are LNHNV and YYDKDF (reference sequence). The CDR3 DNA reads TGTGCCACCAGCAGAGATTCCGCCAGAAACACTGAAGCTTTCTTT. Translated, it gives CATSRDSARNTEAFF.

This sequence joins TRBV12-5 and TRBJ1-6, with a tentative D call TRBD1 (6 bases). CDR1 and CDR2 from the germline V gene are LGHNT and FRNRAP. CDR3 size: 16 residues. The germline V and J ends were trimmed by 2 bases and 8 bases, with 16 bases remaining between them. DNA of the CDR3: TGTGCTAGTGGTTTGACCCCGACAGGTGTAGATTCACCCCTCCACTTT. As protein: CASGLTPTGVDSPLHF.

The CDR3: CASSSREETQYF. DNA of the CDR3: TGTGCCAGCAGTTCGCGGGAAGAGACCCAGTACTTC. The rearrangement links TRBV6-2 or TRBV6-3 to TRBJ2-5; tentatively, D is TRBD2 (5 bases). Trimming removed 4 bases from V and 3 bases from J, with 6 bases in between. CDR1 and CDR2 (germline): MNHEY, SVGEGT. The CDR3 extends over 12 amino acids.

This chain links TRBV6-2 or TRBV6-3 with TRBJ2-1, with D unresolved. The CDR3 sequence is 11 residues long. Germline V gives CDR1 MNHEY, CDR2 SVGEGT. The V end lost 6 bases, the J end lost 10 bases, and 10 bases lay between the germline ends. The CDR3 DNA is TGTGCCAGCAGCCCCTATGAGGAGCAGTTCTTC. This translates into CASSPYEEQFF.

Only one count was recorded for this clone. The gene calls are TRBV9 and TRBJ1-3; D possibly corresponds to TRBD1 (6 bases). The CDR3 is 17 residues long. Germline-derived CDR1 and CDR2 are SGDLS and YYNGEE. V lost 0 bases to trimming and J lost 3 bases, with 16 bases between them. CDR3 region: CASSVVSGRGGGNTIYF. In DNA form, the CDR3 reads TGTGCCAGCAGCGTAGTAAGCGGCAGGGGCGGTGGAAACACCATATATTTT.

V and J are TRBV15 and TRBJ2-1, with TRBD2 matching over 12 bases. This CDR3 is 13 amino acids long. In germline, CDR1 is LNHNV, CDR2 YYDKDF (reference sequence). The trim removed 4 bases at V and 13 bases at J, leaving 5 bases unmatched. CDR3 sequence reads: CATSTRTSGTQFF. CDR3 in DNA: TGTGCCACCAGCACCCGGACTAGCGGGACCCAGTTCTTC.

The J gene is TRBJ1-1, the V gene TRBV7-2; 8 bases line up with TRBD1. Losses at the gene ends were 4 bases for V and 9 bases for J; bases not matched to a gene: 13. CDR3 length: 15 residues. Germline V gene data show CDR1 as SGHTA and CDR2 as FQGNSA. The CDR3 region is CASSSLGTGLNKAFF. CDR3 bases: TGTGCCAGCAGCTCCCTGGGGACAGGACTCAACAAAGCTTTCTTT. Filled out from reference TRBV7-2 and TRBJ1-1, the complete variable domain reads GAGVSQSPSNKVTEKGKDVELRCDPISGHTALYWYRQSLGQGLEFLIYFQGNSAPDKSGLPSDRFSAERTGGSVSTLTIQRTQQEDSAVYLCASSSLGTGLNKAFFGQGTRLTVV.